The 27 T cell receptor beta chains given below trace back to one sample, sequenced in a study of blood T cell repertoires in COVID-19. Produced via immunoSEQ multiplex PCR; TCRdb's table is partial and in-frame only. The sample consists of 180,000 or so clones, approximately 81% of them appearing once. Source material: peripheral blood. The source of these receptors is a woman aged 65 to 85 with COVID-19, enrolled during active disease.

In this sample, this clone turned up once. The chain employs TRBV3-1 (or the pseudogene TRBV3-2) and TRBJ1-2; D is undetermined. V shed 3 bases and J shed 7 bases, with 15 bases lying between them. CDR3 length: 14 amino acids. CDR1 is LGHDT, CDR2 YNNKEL, per germline (reference sequence). The CDR3 loop is CASSHPVSMVGYTF. CDR3 bases: TGTGCCAGCAGCCATCCGGTTTCGATGGTTGGCTACACCTTC.

This clone was detected a few times. The rearrangement joins TRBV4-1 to TRBJ2-7; 10 positions agree with TRBD2. Germline loops: CDR1 MGHRA, CDR2 YSYEKL. The CDR3 totals 16 residues. Trimming removed 0 bases from V and 2 bases from J; junction bases left unmatched: 4. The DNA of the CDR3 is TGCGCCAGCAGCCAAGATTGGAGCGGGAGGGCCTACGAGCAGTACTTC. This gives the protein CASSQDWSGRAYEQYF.

The chain recombines TRBV29-1 with TRBJ1-5; TRBD1 is a possible D gene (5 bases). The CDR3 is made up of 13 amino acids. The germline gives CDR1 SQVTM, CDR2 ANQGSEA. The ends were cut back, 6 bases at V and 3 bases at J, with 12 bases in the middle. Here the CDR3 DNA reads TGCAGCGTCGATCAGGGAAACAATCAGCCCCAGCATTTT. Its protein is CSVDQGNNQPQHF.

The chain has TRBV28 and TRBJ2-7, with 10 bases matching TRBD1. CDR1 is MDHEN, CDR2 SYDVKM, per germline. V was clipped by 6 bases and J by 4 bases; unmatched bases: 6. CDR3 length equals 14 residues. The DNA of the CDR3 is TGTGCCAGCAGGAAGAGACAGGGGGCTTACGAGCAGTACGTC. The encoded protein is CASRKRQGAYEQYV.

This clone has just a few counts. The chain has TRBV12-5 and TRBJ1-6, with TRBD1 as a possible D gene (5 bases). CDR1 and CDR2 (germline): LGHNT, FRNRAP. Trimming left V 0 bases short and J 9 bases short, with 12 bases between. The CDR3 is made up of 15 amino acids. CDR3 sequence (DNA): TGTGCTAGTGGTTTGGTACAGGACGGCGGTTCACCCCTCCACTTT. It yields the protein CASGLVQDGGSPLHF.

V gene TRBV12-5 combines with J gene TRBJ1-3; 8 bases are shared with TRBD1. This CDR3 contains 14 residues. The V and J ends lost 5 bases and 4 bases, in that order; junction bases with no gene match: 4. Per germline, CDR1 LGHNT and CDR2 FRNRAP. CDR3 coding DNA: TGTGCTAGTGGTCAGGGGGCGCCCGGAAACACCATATATTTT. Its translation is CASGQGAPGNTIYF.

This clone has more than one count but fewer than ten. Other DNA sequences in this sample translate to the same CDR3. V usage is TRBV6-5 and J usage is TRBJ2-4; no definite D call. Germline-derived CDR1 and CDR2 are MNHEY and SVGAGI. The CDR3 is made up of 12 amino acids. V lost 5 bases, J lost 3 bases, and 5 bases lay in between. The CDR3 reads CASSPGKNIQYF. For the CDR3, the DNA is TGTGCCAGCAGTCCAGGCAAAAACATTCAGTACTTC.

V is TRBV7-2 and J is TRBJ1-3; a possible D gene is TRBD1 (6 bases). Per germline, CDR1 SGHTA and CDR2 FQGNSA. Trimming took off 4 bases at V and 3 bases at J, with 13 bases between the two ends. The length of the CDR3 is 15 residues. The CDR3 region has the DNA TGTGCCAGCAGCTCCCAGAGGGGGAGTGGAAACACCATATATTTT. Residues: CASSSQRGSGNTIYF.

The V and J genes are TRBV29-1 and TRBJ1-2; 7 nucleotides agree with TRBD1. Germline V gene data show CDR1 as SQVTM and CDR2 as ANQGSEA. The V gene end was trimmed by 5 bases and the J gene end by 5 bases; junction bases not matched to a gene: 8. The CDR3 runs 13 residues. CDR3 residues: CSVYTGARYGYTF. In DNA form, the CDR3 reads TGCAGCGTTTATACAGGGGCCCGGTATGGCTACACCTTC.

The chain has TRBV20-1 and TRBJ2-3, with D maybe TRBD2 (5 bases). Germline V CDR1 and CDR2: DFQATT, SNEGSKA (reference sequence). The CDR3 contains 11 residues. Trimming removed 6 bases from V and 6 bases from J, with 10 bases in between. CDR3 sequence (DNA): TGCAGTGCCGTGGAGGCGGATACGCAGTATTTT. Translation: CSAVEADTQYF.

This chain connects TRBV5-5 to TRBJ1-1; TRBD1 might be the D (6 bases). The CDR3 covers 15 residues. Per the germline V gene, CDR1 is SGHKS and CDR2 is YYEKEE (reference sequence). V was pared by 4 bases and J by 3 bases, with 16 bases between. In DNA, the CDR3 is TGTGCCAGCAGCGTAGCCGGGACACATCACACTGAAGCTTTCTTT. Protein: CASSVAGTHHTEAFF.

This chain connects TRBV11-1 to TRBJ2-3; 9 nucleotides match TRBD1. Per the germline V gene, CDR1 is SGHAT and CDR2 is FQDESV (reference sequence). CDR3 length equals 16 residues. V gave up 2 bases and J gave up 2 bases; unmatched junction bases: 5. CDR3 bases: TGTGCCAGCAGCTTAAGACGGACAGGGGTCACAGATACGCAGTATTTT. It yields the protein CASSLRRTGVTDTQYF.

This clone was counted a single time. This chain connects TRBV2 to TRBJ2-6; 9 positions agree with TRBD1. This CDR3 has 17 amino acids. Unmatched junction bases numbered 8, after V lost 6 bases and J lost 2 bases. Per the germline V gene, CDR1 is SNHLY and CDR2 is FYNNEI. CDR3 residues: CASSLPTGGAGANVLTF. CDR3 in DNA: TGTGCCAGCAGCCTCCCGACAGGGGGGGCTGGGGCCAACGTCCTGACTTTC.

CDR3 DNA sequence: TGCAGTTCGTCAGGGATGAACACTGAAGCTTTCTTT. Translated, it gives CSSSGMNTEAFF. This chain links TRBV29-1 with TRBJ1-1; TRBD1 might be the D (5 bases). The V gene's germline CDR1 is SQVTM and CDR2 ANQGSEA. This CDR3 is built from 12 residues.

The chain has TRBV5-4 and TRBJ2-1; D not certain. V gave up 3 bases and J gave up 7 bases, with 11 bases separating them. This CDR3 comprises 13 residues. The germline V gene has CDR1 SGHNT and CDR2 YYREEE (reference sequence). DNA for the CDR3: TGTGCCAGCAGCTCTGGGCCACGGAATGAGCAGTTCTTC. Translation gives CASSSGPRNEQFF.

A single count supports this clone. J is TRBJ2-5 and V is TRBV5-8, with 12 bases fitting TRBD1. V gave up 4 bases and J gave up 4 bases; unmatched junction bases: 2. Germline CDR1 reads SGHTS; CDR2 reads YDEGEE. The CDR3 extends over 14 amino acids. DNA of the CDR3: TGTGCCAGCAGCCCGGGACAGGGGGCAGAGACCCAGTACTTC. The encoded protein is CASSPGQGAETQYF.

This chain connects TRBV3-1 (or the pseudogene TRBV3-2) to TRBJ1-4; D is ambiguous. V was shortened by 2 bases and J by 6 bases, with 4 bases between the two germline ends. CDR3 length: 12 amino acids. Germline CDR1 and CDR2: LGHDT and YNNKEL (reference sequence). The CDR3: CASSQSYEKLFF. DNA for the CDR3: TGTGCCAGCAGCCAATCTTATGAAAAACTGTTTTTT.

V usage is TRBV5-1 and J usage is TRBJ2-1, with 7 bases identical to TRBD1. Germline V gene lookup returns CDR1 SGHRS and CDR2 YFSETQ. The CDR3 length is 13 residues. V lost 5 bases to trimming and J lost 7 bases; unmatched junction nucleotides: 6. The chain's CDR3 is CASSSDRANEQFF. Here the CDR3 DNA reads TGCGCCAGCAGTTCCGACAGGGCTAATGAGCAGTTCTTC.

The chain carries TRBV19 and TRBJ1-6, with 9 nucleotides matching TRBD1. CDR1 and CDR2 from the germline V gene are LNHDA and SQIVND (reference sequence). With V trimmed by 6 bases and J by 4 bases, 7 bases remained unmatched. The CDR3 runs to 16 residues. CDR3 protein: CASSLVQGAYNSPLHF. The CDR3 bases are TGTGCCAGTAGCCTCGTACAGGGGGCGTATAATTCACCCCTCCACTTT. Based on the CDR3 plus reference TRBV19 and TRBJ1-6, the full variable domain is DGGITQSPKYLFRKEGQNVTLSCEQNLNHDAMYWYRQDPGQGLRLIYYSQIVNDFQKGDIAEGYSVSREKKESFPLTVTSAQKNPTAFYLCASSLVQGAYNSPLHFGNGTRLTVT.

This clone showed up just once. The chain joins TRBV29-1 to TRBJ2-3; D not certain. Germline CDR1 and CDR2: SQVTM and ANQGSEA. The CDR3 runs to 11 residues. V shed 1 base and J shed 5 bases, with 4 bases lying between them. CDR3 in DNA: TGCAGCGTTGAAGCCTTAGATACGCAGTATTTT. Amino acids: CSVEALDTQYF.

The V gene is TRBV29-1, the J gene TRBJ2-2; 9 bases fit TRBD2. Germline V gene data show CDR1 as SQVTM and CDR2 as ANQGSEA. There are 17 residues in the CDR3. Germline trimming cut 3 bases from V and 4 bases from J; bases unmatched to any gene: 12. This CDR3 is CSVEGTVISGGTGELFF. The CDR3 region has the DNA TGCAGCGTTGAGGGGACAGTGATTAGCGGGGGCACCGGGGAGCTGTTTTTT.

The rearrangement links TRBV28 to TRBJ1-4; tentative D call: TRBD1 (5 bases). Trimming stripped 8 bases from V and 10 bases from J, with 11 bases between. From germline, CDR1 is MDHEN and CDR2 SYDVKM. This CDR3 region has 11 residues. CDR3 in DNA: TGTGCCAGCTCGCCGGGGGGAAAACTGTTTTTT. It translates to CASSPGGKLFF.

The chain combines TRBV7-9 with TRBJ2-6, with 9 bases lining up with TRBD2. Germline V lookup: CDR1 SEHNR, CDR2 FQNEAQ (reference sequence). V lost 4 bases and J lost 3; bases outside the gene matches: 10. CDR3 length equals 18 residues. The CDR3 spells CASSSSGLARRGANVLTF. In DNA form, the CDR3 reads TGTGCCAGCAGCTCCTCGGGACTAGCACGCCGTGGGGCCAACGTCCTGACTTTC.

This clone has only one observation. The rearrangement joins TRBV29-1 to TRBJ1-2; maybe TRBD1 (6 bases). Between the trimmed V and J ends, which lost 7 bases and 0 bases, there was a span of 12 bases. Germline loops: CDR1 SQVTM, CDR2 ANQGSEA. The CDR3 extends over 13 amino acids. CDR3 region: CSARDTSNYGYTF. For the CDR3, the DNA is TGCAGCGCCAGGGACACATCTAACTATGGCTACACCTTC. Full variable domain (missing parts from reference TRBV29-1 and TRBJ1-2): SAVISQKPSRDICQRGTSLTIQCQVDSQVTMMFWYRQQPGQSLTLIATANQGSEATYESGFVIDKFPISRPNLTFSTLTVSNMSPEDSSIYLCSARDTSNYGYTFGSGTRLTVV.

This rearrangement joins TRBV6-5 to TRBJ2-3; weak D call: TRBD1 (6 bases). This CDR3 contains 16 residues. The V gene's germline CDR1 is MNHEY and CDR2 SVGAGI. Trimming took 0 bases from V and 6 from J, leaving 16 bases between them. The CDR3 coding sequence is TGTGCCAGCAGTTACTCACGACAGGCGGAGCTGGATACGCAGTATTTT. As protein: CASSYSRQAELDTQYF.

This clone was counted only a few times. The rearrangement links TRBV7-2 to TRBJ2-6; TRBD2 matches at 9 bases. CDR1 SGHTA and CDR2 FQGNSA come from the germline V gene. The CDR3 is made up of 18 amino acids. V lost 1 base to trimming and J lost 2 bases; unmatched junction nucleotides: 6. The CDR3 protein is CASSLVQSSGTGANVLTF. In nucleotides, the CDR3 is TGTGCCAGCAGCTTAGTGCAGTCTAGCGGGACTGGGGCCAACGTCCTGACTTTC.

The V gene is TRBV27, the J gene TRBJ1-6, with 10 bases identical to TRBD1. V trimming: 3 bases; J trimming: 10 bases; junction bases outside the gene matches: 15. This CDR3 has 18 residues. From germline, CDR1 is MNHEY and CDR2 SMNVEV (reference sequence). CDR3 loop: CASSFRDRGLMRRSPLHF. For the CDR3, the DNA is TGTGCCAGCAGTTTCAGGGACAGGGGTTTAATGAGAAGATCACCCCTCCACTTT.